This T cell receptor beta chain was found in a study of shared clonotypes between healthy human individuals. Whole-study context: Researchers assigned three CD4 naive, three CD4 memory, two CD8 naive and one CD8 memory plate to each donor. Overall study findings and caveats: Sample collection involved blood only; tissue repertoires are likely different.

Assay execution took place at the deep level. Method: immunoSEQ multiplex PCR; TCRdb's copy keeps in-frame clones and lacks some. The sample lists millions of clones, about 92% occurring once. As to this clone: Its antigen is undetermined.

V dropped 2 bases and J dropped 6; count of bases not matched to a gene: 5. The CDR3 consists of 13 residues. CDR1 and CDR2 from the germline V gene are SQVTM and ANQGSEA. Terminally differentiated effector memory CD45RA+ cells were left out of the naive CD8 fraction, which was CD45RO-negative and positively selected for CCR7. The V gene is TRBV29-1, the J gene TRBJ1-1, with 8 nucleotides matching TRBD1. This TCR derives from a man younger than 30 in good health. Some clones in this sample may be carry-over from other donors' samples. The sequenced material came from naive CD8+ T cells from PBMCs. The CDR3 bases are TGCAGCGTTGAAATCCAGGGGGCGCCTGAAGCTTTCTTT. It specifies CSVEIQGAPEAFF.